The clone carrying this T cell receptor (beta chain) has a single count. A single record per CDR3 protein comes from TCRdb applying MiXCR to the RT-PCR reads. The sample consists of more than 550,000 distinct CDR3 sequences, 14% of them appearing once. With V trimmed by 6 bases and J by 3 bases, 7 bases remained unmatched. CDR1 and CDR2 from the germline V gene are MDHEN and SYDVKM. The CDR3 runs 15 residues. Sequencing input: memory CD4+ T cells from blood. The chain joins TRBV28 to TRBJ2-7, with 11 bases that match TRBD2. The clonotype originates from a female donor in good health, serving as a healthy control. CDR3 DNA: TGTGCCAGCAGCCGCTCCGGGACTAGCGGCTACGAGCAGTACTTC. Translated, it gives CASSRSGTSGYEQYF.